The T cell receptor beta chain described here comes from a study of blood T cell repertoires in COVID-19. This CDR3 spans 14 amino acids. The V segment lost 7 bases and the J segment 3 bases; nucleotides outside the gene matches: 6. The germline V gene encodes CDR1 MDHEN and CDR2 SYDVKM. In the authors' workflow: The assay estimated nucleated cells by amplifying reference gene primers. This table comes from immunoSEQ multiplex PCR, and its TCRdb copy is limited to in-frame clones, with some not included. V and J calls plus clone size are reproduced from that table; the DNA served to infer D and trimming. The table records roughly 230,000 clones, under 90% of them present only once.

Sequenced: peripheral blood. The receptor was isolated from a woman older than 75 with acute or convalescent COVID-19. V is TRBV28 and J is TRBJ1-5; 7 bases map to TRBD1. Here the CDR3 reads CASTLGTANQPQHF. The CDR3 DNA follows: TGTGCCAGCACCCTAGGGACAGCCAATCAGCCCCAGCATTTT. The entire variable domain, with the rest obtained from reference TRBV28 and TRBJ1-5, is as follows: DVKVTQSSRYLVKRTGEKVFLECVQDMDHENMFWYRQDPGLGLRLIYFSYDVKMKEKGDIPEGYSVSREKKERFSLILESASTNQTSMYLCASTLGTANQPQHFGDGTRLSIL.